The T cell receptor (beta chain) under discussion was sequenced for a study of identical twins. Findings of the study overall: These conclusions were based on statistical analysis (cross-sectional, not following the same donors).

Details on this clonotype: The target antigen is unknown.

TCRdb reprocessed the 5' RACE reads with MiXCR, giving one entry per CDR3 protein. The table has under 250,000 distinct CDR3 sequences, about 12% seen once. Per germline, CDR1 SGHTA and CDR2 FQGNSA. This CDR3 has 13 amino acids. Trimming removed 7 bases from V and 10 bases from J; junction bases left unmatched: 10. This sample also belongs to another study, concerning yellow fever vaccine responses in identical twins.

This chain links TRBV7-2 with TRBJ2-1; 7 nucleotides match TRBD1. Sequences were obtained from memory (CD45RO+) T cells sorted from blood. The source of this sequence is a woman aged 18-29 years in good health. The CDR3 loop is CASNFRQGGEQFF. The CDR3 DNA sequence: TGTGCCAGCAACTTTAGACAGGGCGGCGAGCAGTTCTTC.